Below are 16 T cell receptor beta chains sequenced from a single sample in a study of control samples from healthy donors and cancer patients. TCRdb keeps only in-frame clones here, not all; method: immunoSEQ multiplex PCR. The repertoire consists of 130,000 to 150,000 clones, with 85% to 95% occurring once and the leading ten covering more than 13%. Sequenced input: PBMCs. Source of these receptors: a man in his sixties with colorectal cancer.

V usage is TRBV14 and J usage is TRBJ2-5; D is possibly TRBD1 (6 bases). The CDR3 is made up of 17 amino acids. Trimming shortened V by 0 bases and J by 2 bases, and 16 bases separated the two germline ends. Germline CDR1 is SGHDN and CDR2 is FVKESK. CDR3 in DNA: TGTGCCAGCAGCCAAGATTTAGTGGGGACACAGCAAGAGACCCAGTACTTC. It encodes CASSQDLVGTQQETQYF.

This clone has just a few counts. The CDR3 DNA sequence: TGCGCCAGCAGCCATCCAATAGCTCGGACTGGCAGTGGCTACACCTTC. This sequence encodes CASSHPIARTGSGYTF. V is TRBV4-1 and J is TRBJ1-2; no definite D call. Trimming pared 3 bases from V and 7 bases from J, leaving 21 bases between. This CDR3 comprises 16 residues. CDR1 and CDR2 from the germline V gene are MGHRA and YSYEKL.

The CDR3 loop is CASRTTGQANYGYTF. CDR3 bases: TGTGCCAGCAGGACTACCGGTCAGGCTAACTATGGCTACACCTTC. The chain couples TRBV5-6 to TRBJ1-2, with D unresolved. The V end was cut by 5 bases, the J end by 0 bases, with 14 bases between. CDR1 is SGHDT, CDR2 YYEEEE, per germline. This CDR3 region has 15 residues.

The CDR3 spells CASSVLLAGPTDTQYF. The CDR3 DNA reads TGTGCCAGCAGCGTCCTTCTAGCGGGGCCTACAGATACGCAGTATTTT. This rearrangement joins TRBV5-6 to TRBJ2-3, with 9 bases lining up with TRBD2. V dropped 4 bases and J dropped 3; count of bases not matched to a gene: 9. The CDR3 extends over 16 amino acids. CDR1 and CDR2 from the germline V gene are SGHDT and YYEEEE.

This chain links TRBV27 with TRBJ1-5, with D tentatively TRBD1 (6 bases). Germline CDR1 is MNHEY and CDR2 is SMNVEV (reference sequence). Trimming cost V 5 bases and J 1 base, with 12 bases left between them. The CDR3 has 15 amino acids. DNA of the CDR3: TGTGCCAGCAGTCCACAGGGACGAAGCAATCAGCCCCAGCATTTT. It specifies CASSPQGRSNQPQHF.

Here the CDR3 reads CAISELQGGGIEQYF. The CDR3 bases are TGTGCCATCAGTGAGTTACAAGGGGGCGGTATCGAGCAGTACTTC. J is TRBJ2-7 and V is TRBV10-3; 7 bases are shared with TRBD1. Germline V gives CDR1 ENHRY, CDR2 SYGVKD. There are 15 residues in the CDR3. V was pared by 1 base and J by 6 bases, with 9 bases of the junction left unmatched.

The rearrangement joins TRBV2 to TRBJ1-6; D possibly corresponds to TRBD1 (5 bases). With 7 bases removed from V and 3 bases from J, the gap between germline ends came to 13 bases. The CDR3 covers 15 residues. Germline lookup yields CDR1 SNHLY and CDR2 FYNNEI. CDR3 sequence (DNA): TGTGCCAGCACAACCCAGGGAATCTATAATTCACCCCTCCACTTT. Protein product: CASTTQGIYNSPLHF.

The chain joins TRBV2 to TRBJ2-5, with D hard to call. Looked up from germline, CDR1 is SNHLY and CDR2 is FYNNEI. Trimming cost V 6 bases and J 5 bases, with 7 bases left between them. This CDR3 is 11 amino acids long. DNA of the CDR3: TGTGCCAGCAGATGGGTGGAGACCCAGTACTTC. The encoded protein is CASRWVETQYF.

This chain links TRBV30 with TRBJ1-1; D uncertain. Between the trimmed V and J ends, which lost 2 bases and 4 bases, there was a span of 11 bases. Germline-derived CDR1 and CDR2 are GTSNPN and SVGIG (reference sequence). CDR3 length: 13 residues. CDR3 loop: CAWSREGRTEAFF. CDR3 coding DNA: TGTGCCTGGAGTCGGGAGGGCCGCACTGAAGCTTTCTTT.

The chain has TRBV3-1 (or the pseudogene TRBV3-2) and TRBJ2-3; 8 nucleotides agree with TRBD2. Trimming removed 4 bases from V and 2 bases from J; junction bases left unmatched: 5. The CDR3 extends over 15 amino acids. Germline lookup yields CDR1 LGHDT and CDR2 YNNKEL (reference sequence). The DNA of the CDR3 is TGTGCCAGCAGCCCGCGGGGGGTTGACACAGATACGCAGTATTTT. Amino acids: CASSPRGVDTDTQYF.

This rearrangement joins TRBV2 to TRBJ1-6; D call uncertain. Germline loops: CDR1 SNHLY, CDR2 FYNNEI. V lost 2 bases, J lost 10 bases, and 6 bases lay in between. The CDR3 is 12 residues long. CDR3 sequence reads: CASSEIGSPLHF. In nucleotides, the CDR3 is TGTGCCAGCAGTGAAATCGGCTCACCCCTCCACTTT.

The V gene is TRBV9, the J gene TRBJ2-2, with TRBD1 matching 11 bases. V lost 4 bases and J lost 4; bases outside the gene matches: 3. Germline CDR1 SGDLS, CDR2 YYNGEE. This CDR3 has 15 residues. CDR3 loop: CASSTGTGGTGELFF. The CDR3 DNA follows: TGTGCCAGCAGCACAGGGACAGGGGGCACCGGGGAGCTGTTTTTT. The variable domain in full, with the rest retrieved from reference TRBV9 and TRBJ2-2, is DSGVTQTPKHLITATGQRVTLRCSPRSGDLSVYWYQQSLDQGLQFLIQYYNGEERAKGNILERFSAQQFPDLHSELNLSSLELGDSALYFCASSTGTGGTGELFFGEGSRLTVL.

The V and J genes are TRBV7-2 and TRBJ1-1; a possible D gene is TRBD1 (5 bases). This CDR3 has 14 residues. Per the germline V gene, CDR1 is SGHTA and CDR2 is FQGNSA. Trimming stripped 2 bases from V and 1 base from J, with 8 bases between. The CDR3 loop is CASSLRGWNTEAFF. CDR3 DNA sequence: TGTGCCAGCAGCTTACGGGGGTGGAACACTGAAGCTTTCTTT.

This chain connects TRBV11-2 to TRBJ2-7, with a weak D call TRBD1 (6 bases). Germline values: CDR1 SGHAT, CDR2 FQNNGV. Trimming left V 5 bases short and J 1 base short, with 18 bases between. The CDR3 runs to 16 residues. The CDR3 DNA reads as TGTGCCAGCAGCCGGTGGGACACCCGGTTATCCTACGAGCAGTACTTC. The encoded protein is CASSRWDTRLSYEQYF.

The genes are TRBV3-1 (or the pseudogene TRBV3-2) and TRBJ1-1, with D perhaps TRBD1 (5 bases). Trimming took off 4 bases at V and 1 base at J, with 10 bases between the two ends. The CDR3 covers 14 residues. CDR1 LGHDT and CDR2 YNNKEL come from the germline V gene (reference sequence). The CDR3 is CASSLRGTNTEAFF. As DNA, the CDR3 is TGTGCCAGCAGCCTCCGGGGGACGAACACTGAAGCTTTCTTT.

The chain carries TRBV21-1 and TRBJ2-3; no DNA check was done on the table's D call, TRBD2. TRBV21-1 constitutes a pseudogene. The CDR3 runs 18 residues. CDR3 in amino acids: CASSTSGLAGGRTDTQYF. The CDR3 DNA sequence: TGTGCCAGCAGCACTTCGGGACTAGCGGGGGGGAGGACAGATACGCAGTATTTT.